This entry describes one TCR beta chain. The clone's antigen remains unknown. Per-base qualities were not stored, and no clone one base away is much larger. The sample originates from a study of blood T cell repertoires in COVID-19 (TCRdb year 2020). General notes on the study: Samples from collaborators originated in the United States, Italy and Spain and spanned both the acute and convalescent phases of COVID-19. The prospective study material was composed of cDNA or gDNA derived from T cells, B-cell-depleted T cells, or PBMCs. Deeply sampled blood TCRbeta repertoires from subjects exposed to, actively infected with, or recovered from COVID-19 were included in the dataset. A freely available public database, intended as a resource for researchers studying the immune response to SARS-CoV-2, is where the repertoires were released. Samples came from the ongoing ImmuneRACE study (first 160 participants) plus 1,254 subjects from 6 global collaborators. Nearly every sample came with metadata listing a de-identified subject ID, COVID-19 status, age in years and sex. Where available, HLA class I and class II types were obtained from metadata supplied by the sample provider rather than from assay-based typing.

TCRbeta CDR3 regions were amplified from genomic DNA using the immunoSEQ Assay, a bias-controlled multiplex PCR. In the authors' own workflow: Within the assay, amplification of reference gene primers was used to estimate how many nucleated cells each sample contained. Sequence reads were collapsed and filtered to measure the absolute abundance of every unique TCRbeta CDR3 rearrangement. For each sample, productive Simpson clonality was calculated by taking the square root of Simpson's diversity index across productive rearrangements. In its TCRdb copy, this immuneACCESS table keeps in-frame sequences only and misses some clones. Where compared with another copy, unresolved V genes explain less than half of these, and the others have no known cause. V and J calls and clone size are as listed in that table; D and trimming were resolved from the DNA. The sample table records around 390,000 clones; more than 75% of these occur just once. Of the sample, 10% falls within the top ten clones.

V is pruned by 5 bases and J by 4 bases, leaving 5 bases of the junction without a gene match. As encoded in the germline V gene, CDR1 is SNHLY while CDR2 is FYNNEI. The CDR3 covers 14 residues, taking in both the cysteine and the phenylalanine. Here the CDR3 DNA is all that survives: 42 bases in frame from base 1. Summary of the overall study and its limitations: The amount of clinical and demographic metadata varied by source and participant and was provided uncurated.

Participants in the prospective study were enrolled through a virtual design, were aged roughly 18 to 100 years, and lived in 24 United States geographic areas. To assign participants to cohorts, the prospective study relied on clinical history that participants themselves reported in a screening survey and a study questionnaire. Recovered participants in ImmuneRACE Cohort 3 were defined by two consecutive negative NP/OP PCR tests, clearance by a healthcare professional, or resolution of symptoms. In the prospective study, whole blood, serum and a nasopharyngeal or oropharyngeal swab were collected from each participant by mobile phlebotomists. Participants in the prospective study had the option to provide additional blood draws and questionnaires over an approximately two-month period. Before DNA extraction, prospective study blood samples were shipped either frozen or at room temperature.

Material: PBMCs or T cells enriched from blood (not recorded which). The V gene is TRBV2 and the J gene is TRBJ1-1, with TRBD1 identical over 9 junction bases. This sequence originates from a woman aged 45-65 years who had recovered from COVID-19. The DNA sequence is TGTGCCAGCAGTTCGGGACAGGGCAGCACTGAAGCTTTCTTT. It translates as CASSSGQGSTEAFF.